A selection of T cell receptor beta chains follows, all from one sample in a study of blood T cell dynamics during melanoma immunotherapy. Clones were read by immunoSEQ multiplex PCR, and TCRdb kept only the in-frame ones, dropping some. This table holds around 12,000 clones, around nine tenths found once. This specimen was effector memory CD8+ T cells from blood, taken from a patient treated with checkpoint blockade. These receptor sequences come from a human donor with melanoma. The CDR3 runs from the conserved cysteine through the conserved F or W. Each record gives: J gene, V gene, clone size, D gene, CDR3 protein, CDR3 DNA. The D gene is left open where the match is weak. Part of the rows lack a size; the others show once, few, many or a class for expanded clones.

TRBJ2-5	TRBV19	-	-	CASSITQAGTQYF	TGTGCCAGTAGTATAACCCAGGCTGGGACCCAGTACTTC
TRBJ1-1	TRBV19	-	-	CASRQGSEAFF	TGTGCCAGTCGTCAGGGATCTGAAGCTTTCTTT
TRBJ2-7	TRBV6-1	-	-	CASSETLADTYEQYF	TGTGCCAGCAGTGAAACCTTGGCGGACACCTACGAGCAGTACTTC
TRBJ2-7	TRBV7-9	-	TRBD2	CASSPGGGYEQYF	TGTGCCAGCAGCCCTGGGGGGGGCTACGAGCAGTACTTC
TRBJ1-1	TRBV5-6	-	-	CASNLEGGSEAFF	TGTGCCAGCAACTTGGAAGGGGGTTCTGAAGCTTTCTTT
TRBJ2-5	TRBV7-9	-	-	CASSLALREETQYF	TGTGCCAGCAGCTTAGCGCTCAGAGAAGAGACCCAGTACTTC
TRBJ2-2	TRBV2	-	TRBD2	CASSSETSGRTGELFF	TGTGCCAGCAGCTCCGAGACTAGCGGGCGCACCGGGGAGCTGTTTTTT
TRBJ1-5	TRBV14	-	-	CASSQGASNQPQHF	TGTGCCAGCAGCCAAGGGGCAAGCAATCAGCCCCAGCATTTT
TRBJ1-1	TRBV5-4	-	-	CASSSPLAETEAFF	TGTGCCAGCAGCTCCCCCCTGGCGGAGACTGAAGCTTTCTTT
TRBJ2-7	TRBV19	once	-	CASSIVAEYEQYF	TGTGCCAGTAGTATAGTCGCGGAATACGAGCAGTACTTC
TRBJ1-4	TRBV6-5	-	TRBD1	CASSSTDRATEKLFF	TGTGCCAGCAGTTCGACCGACAGGGCCACCGAAAAACTGTTTTTT
TRBJ1-1	TRBV2	-	-	CASSEDSPGNTEAFF	TGTGCCAGCAGTGAAGACAGCCCGGGGAACACTGAAGCTTTCTTT
TRBJ2-2	TRBV29-1	-	-	CSAPRANTGELFF	TGCAGCGCCCCGCGGGCAAACACCGGGGAGCTGTTTTTT
TRBJ2-1	TRBV7-9	-	-	CASSEPHGPVWQFF	TGTGCCAGCAGCGAACCGCACGGGCCCGTTTGGCAGTTCTTC
TRBJ1-2	TRBV19	-	-	CASSPGGLSSYGYTF	TGTGCCAGTAGTCCCGGGGGCTTGAGCAGCTATGGCTACACCTTC
TRBJ1-5	TRBV7-9	-	-	CASSLGGGSQPQHF	TGTGCCAGCAGCTTAGGGGGTGGGAGTCAGCCCCAGCATTTT
TRBJ1-2	TRBV6-5	-	TRBD1	CASSFTSGQGHGYTF	TGTGCCAGCAGTTTCACCTCGGGACAGGGTCATGGCTACACCTTC
TRBJ2-1	TRBV19	-	-	CASSIDFSGAYNEQFF	TGTGCCAGTAGTATAGATTTCTCGGGAGCCTACAATGAGCAGTTCTTC
TRBJ2-7	TRBV5-4	-	-	CASSSKSYEQYF	TGTGCCAGCAGCTCTAAATCCTACGAGCAGTACTTC
TRBJ2-1	TRBV10-2	once	-	CASSEEAPEQFF	TGCGCCAGCAGTGAGGAAGCACCCGAGCAGTTCTTC
TRBJ2-1	TRBV19	-	-	CASSITEGNEQFF	TGTGCCAGTAGTATTACGGAGGGCAATGAGCAGTTCTTC
TRBJ2-5	TRBV12-5	-	-	CASGNGLETQYF	TGTGCTAGTGGCAACGGACTGGAGACCCAGTACTTC
TRBJ1-5	TRBV5-5	-	-	CASSLYVRNNNQPQHF	TGTGCCAGCAGCTTGTACGTCAGGAATAATAATCAGCCCCAGCATTTT
TRBJ1-2	TRBV6-6	-	TRBD1	CASSLGTDSNYGYTF	TGTGCCAGCAGCCTTGGGACAGACTCTAACTATGGCTACACCTTC
TRBJ1-1	TRBV4-1	-	-	CASSHPRGNTEAFF	TGCGCCAGCAGCCACCCCAGGGGGAACACTGAAGCTTTCTTT
TRBJ2-7	TRBV19	-	TRBD2	CASSSDRLAASYEQYF	TGTGCCAGTAGTTCTGACCGGCTAGCGGCTTCCTACGAGCAGTACTTC
TRBJ2-7	TRBV4-1	-	-	CASSQEGQSYEQYF	TGCGCCAGCAGCCAAGAAGGACAGTCCTACGAGCAGTACTTC
TRBJ2-1	TRBV4-1	-	-	CASSQGSSGNEQFF	TGCGCCAGCAGCCAAGGTAGCTCCGGCAATGAGCAGTTCTTC
TRBJ2-2	TRBV19	few	TRBD1	CASSYRGNTGELFF	TGTGCCAGTTCCTACAGGGGGAACACCGGGGAGCTGTTTTTT
TRBJ2-7	TRBV11-2	once	TRBD2	CASSQGASGSSYEQYF	TGTGCCAGCAGCCAGGGGGCTAGCGGGAGTTCCTACGAGCAGTACTTC
TRBJ2-7	TRBV19	-	TRBD1	CASSPTGTGVSYEQYF	TGTGCCAGTAGTCCGACCGGGACAGGGGTTTCCTACGAGCAGTACTTC
TRBJ2-7	TRBV19	few	TRBD1	CASSGLGQLQYF	TGTGCCAGTAGTGGCCTGGGACAGCTACAGTACTTC
TRBJ2-1	TRBV2	-	TRBD2	CASSHGTSGSNEQFF	TGTGCCAGCAGCCACGGGACTAGCGGTAGCAATGAGCAGTTCTTC
TRBJ1-5	TRBV6-5	-	-	CASSPNSNQPQHF	TGTGCCAGCAGCCCCAATAGCAATCAGCCCCAGCATTTT
TRBJ2-7	TRBV2	-	-	CASRDRYEQYF	TGTGCCAGCCGCGACAGATACGAGCAGTACTTC
TRBJ2-1	TRBV4-2	-	TRBD1	CASSLTGVNEQFF	TGTGCCAGCAGCCTGACAGGGGTCAATGAGCAGTTCTTC
TRBJ2-3	TRBV2	-	TRBD1	CASRKGGQGTDTQYF	TGTGCCAGCAGGAAAGGGGGACAGGGGACAGATACGCAGTATTTT
TRBJ2-3	TRBV4-3	-	TRBD2	CASSQAQLAGSRGDTQYF	TGCGCCAGCAGCCAAGCCCAACTAGCGGGATCACGGGGAGATACGCAGTATTTT
TRBJ2-7	TRBV27	-	TRBD2	CASSLAGGPEQYF	TGTGCCAGCAGTTTAGCGGGAGGGCCCGAGCAGTACTTC
TRBJ2-1	TRBV6-1	-	TRBD2	CASSEGLAGVWNEQFF	TGTGCCAGCAGTGAAGGGCTAGCGGGAGTCTGGAATGAGCAGTTCTTC
TRBJ2-7	TRBV27	-	-	CASRQTEHPSYEQYF	TGTGCCAGCAGACAGACAGAGCATCCATCCTACGAGCAGTACTTC